The rows below give T cell receptor beta chains drawn from one sample of a study of shared clonotypes between healthy human individuals. This table comes from immunoSEQ multiplex PCR, and its TCRdb copy is limited to in-frame clones, with some not included. The sample records over a million clones, about 96% being singletons. Input material: naive CD4+ T cells sorted from blood. All receptors come from a man aged 25-45 years in good health. Both conserved end residues are part of each CDR3. The D gene is left open where the match is weak. Not all rows give a size; the values are once, few, many and, for expanded clones, a class.

clone_size d_call j_call v_call cdr3_aa cdr3_nt
NA TRBD1 TRBJ1-5 TRBV5-1 CASSSGTGEDSNQPQHF TGCGCCAGCAGCTCCGGGACAGGGGAAGATAGCAATCAGCCCCAGCATTTT
NA NA TRBJ1-5 TRBV6-5 CASSSSYSNQPQHF TGTGCCAGCAGTTCCTCTTATAGCAATCAGCCCCAGCATTTT
NA NA TRBJ2-1 TRBV7-9 CASSLGEASNEQFF TGTGCCAGCAGCTTAGGGGAGGCGAGTAATGAGCAGTTCTTC
NA NA TRBJ2-5 TRBV7-2 CASSYTRIETQYF TGTGCCAGCAGCTACACTAGGATAGAGACCCAGTACTTC
NA NA TRBJ2-7 TRBV7-3 CASSFSATHEQYF TGTGCCAGCAGCTTTTCCGCCACCCACGAGCAGTACTTC
NA NA TRBJ2-2 TRBV4-3 CASSQPTGEGLMAGELFF TGCGCCAGCAGCCAACCAACAGGGGAGGGCCTAATGGCCGGGGAGCTGTTTTTT
once NA TRBJ2-5 TRBV19 CASSTRGPGGQQETQYF TGTGCCAGTAGTACTCGGGGGCCGGGCGGACAGCAAGAGACCCAGTACTTC
NA NA TRBJ2-7 TRBV9 CASSVDIASYEQYF TGTGCCAGCAGCGTAGATATAGCTTCCTACGAGCAGTACTTC
NA NA TRBJ2-5 TRBV9 CASSANETQRETQYF TGTGCCAGCAGCGCAAACGAAACCCAGAGGGAGACCCAGTACTTC
once TRBD1 TRBJ1-2 TRBV20-1 CSAHRGYGYTF TGCAGTGCTCACAGGGGTTACGGCTACACCTTC
NA NA TRBJ2-2 TRBV5-4 CASSPPRGATGELFF TGTGCCAGCAGCCCGCCGCGCGGCGCCACCGGGGAGCTGTTTTTT
once NA TRBJ2-2 TRBV5-1 CASSRTPGANTGELFF TGCGCCAGCAGCAGGACGCCGGGGGCGAACACCGGGGAGCTGTTTTTT
NA TRBD1 TRBJ2-1 TRBV7-2 CASSSPPGQGFTGEQFF TGTGCCAGCAGCTCACCCCCGGGACAGGGATTTACGGGTGAGCAGTTCTTC
NA NA TRBJ2-7 TRBV6-1 CASSELGTVSYEQYF TGTGCCAGCAGTGAACTCGGGACGGTCTCCTACGAGCAGTACTTC
NA NA TRBJ2-7 TRBV11-3 CASSSGAGVSYEQYF TGTGCCAGCAGCTCCGGGGCAGGGGTCTCCTACGAGCAGTACTTC
once TRBD2 TRBJ2-3 TRBV6-5 CASSYGASGSTDTQYF TGTGCCAGCAGTTACGGGGCTAGCGGGAGTACAGATACGCAGTATTTT
NA TRBD2 TRBJ2-5 TRBV5-1 CASSLGTSGFQETQYF TGCGCCAGCAGCTTAGGGACTAGCGGGTTCCAAGAGACCCAGTACTTC
NA TRBD1 TRBJ1-5 TRBV5-1 CASSLEGTGNQPQHF TGCGCCAGCAGCTTGGAAGGGACAGGCAATCAGCCCCAGCATTTT
NA NA TRBJ1-5 TRBV7-2 CASSLVYGQPQHF TGTGCCAGCAGCTTAGTTTATGGTCAGCCCCAGCATTTT
NA NA TRBJ2-5 TRBV11-2 CASSPRRETQYF TGTGCCAGCAGCCCGAGGCGAGAGACCCAGTACTTC
NA TRBD2 TRBJ2-3 TRBV5-1 CASSLAGGGPSDTQYF TGCGCCAGCAGCTTGGCCGGGGGAGGGCCATCAGATACGCAGTATTTT
NA NA TRBJ2-1 TRBV5-3 CARSPTVPIWEFF TGTGCCAGAAGCCCGACAGTCCCAATATGGGAGTTCTTC
NA NA TRBJ2-7 TRBV18 CASSPPSLTASSYEQYF TGTGCCAGCTCACCACCGAGTCTGACAGCGAGCTCCTACGAGCAGTACTTC
once TRBD1 TRBJ2-7 TRBV11-2 CASSYRDSTYEQYF TGTGCCAGCAGCTACAGGGACAGTACTTACGAGCAGTACTTC
NA NA TRBJ2-1 TRBV27 CASSLLSLEGAHNEQFF TGTGCCAGCAGTTTATTATCCTTGGAGGGGGCCCACAATGAGCAGTTCTTC
once NA TRBJ1-2 TRBV28 CASSLRVYGYTF TGTGCCAGCAGTTTACGGGTTTATGGCTACACCTTC